A selection of T cell receptor beta chains follows, all from one sample in a study of T cell repertoires in cytomegalovirus infection. TCRdb processed the reads anew with MiXCR; each CDR3 protein has one entry. This sample yields around 430,000 distinct CDR3 sequences, of which 42% are seen a single time; 43% belongs to the top ten. These receptors' antigens are unknown. This sample comprised cultured PBMCs, obtained from culture after CMV antigen stimulation. Receptors originate from a human donor in good health (CMV status not recorded). Some clones in this sample may be carry-over from other donors' samples. Both conserved end residues are part of each CDR3. The order of the fields is clone size, V gene, CDR3 protein. Size values are once, few and many counts, or a class for expanded clones, and some rows have none.

many	TRBV7-2	CASSGGDPRYEQYF
-	TRBV19	CASSIMGQSYEQYF
-	TRBV20-1	CSALIPGLAGYEQFF
once	TRBV12-3/TRBV12-4	CASSSGQGVGKLFF
few	TRBV28	CASSEQGIDEQYF
few	TRBV10-2	CASSEQGYNQPQHF
-	TRBV20-1	CSARGTSGTRALYEQYF
-	TRBV11-2	CASSLNSKETQYF
once	TRBV12-3/TRBV12-4	CASRSRDTQYF
-	TRBV12-5	CASGLFGRRDYGYTF
few	TRBV5-1	CASSTRPDEKLFF
few	TRBV11-3	CASSFEGGEAFF
few	TRBV20-1	CSARGGWGYTF
-	TRBV7-2	CASRSQVVETQYF
few	TRBV7-2	CASSSKTGPNYGYTF
-	TRBV20-1	CSARKGGNTEAFF
few	TRBV7-2	CASSSRPNNEQFF
-	TRBV7-2	CASSPTSGSVSYNEQFF
-	TRBV27	CASSSEAGGPFETQYF
-	TRBV11-1	CASSLVGTSLHEQYF
-	TRBV11-2	CASSPLVGDNQPQHF
-	TRBV4-1	CASSQVGTSTGELFF
-	TRBV7-8	CASSPRTGLERETQYF
few	TRBV7-8	CASSLAMQIYEQYF
few	TRBV5-4	CASSLLAVSGEQYF